This T cell receptor beta chain appears in the sequencing data of a study of blood T cell repertoires in COVID-19. Original data processing: Cell counts per sample came from amplifying reference gene primers. Method: immunoSEQ multiplex PCR; TCRdb's copy keeps in-frame clones and lacks some. The D gene and trimming were derived from the DNA, and the V and J assignments and clone size from that table. The table lists 190,000 or so clones, around nine tenths of them singletons. Trimming took off 10 bases at V and 5 bases at J, with 17 bases between the two ends. The CDR3 has 13 residues. CDR1 is MDHEN, CDR2 SYDVKM, per germline.

The J gene is TRBJ1-2, the V gene TRBV28; D is unclear. Sequencing input: peripheral blood. This receptor was taken from a man in his forties with active or convalescent COVID-19. The CDR3 sequence is CATRSAEDYGYTF. The CDR3 DNA follows: TGTGCCACCCGTTCCGCGGAAGATTATGGCTACACCTTC.